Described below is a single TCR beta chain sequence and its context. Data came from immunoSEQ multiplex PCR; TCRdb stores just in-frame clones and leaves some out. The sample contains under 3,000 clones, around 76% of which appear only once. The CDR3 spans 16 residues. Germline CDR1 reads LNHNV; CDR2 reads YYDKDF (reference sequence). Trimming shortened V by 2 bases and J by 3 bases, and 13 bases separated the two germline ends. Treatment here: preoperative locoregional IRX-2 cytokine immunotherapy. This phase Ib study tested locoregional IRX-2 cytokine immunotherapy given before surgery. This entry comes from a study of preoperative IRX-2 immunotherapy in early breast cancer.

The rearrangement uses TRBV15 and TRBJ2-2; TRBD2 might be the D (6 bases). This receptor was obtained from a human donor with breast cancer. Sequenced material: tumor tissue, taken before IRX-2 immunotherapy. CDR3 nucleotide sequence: TGTGCCACCAGCAGAACTGGCGGGGCTCACACCGGGGAGCTGTTTTTT. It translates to CATSRTGGAHTGELFF.